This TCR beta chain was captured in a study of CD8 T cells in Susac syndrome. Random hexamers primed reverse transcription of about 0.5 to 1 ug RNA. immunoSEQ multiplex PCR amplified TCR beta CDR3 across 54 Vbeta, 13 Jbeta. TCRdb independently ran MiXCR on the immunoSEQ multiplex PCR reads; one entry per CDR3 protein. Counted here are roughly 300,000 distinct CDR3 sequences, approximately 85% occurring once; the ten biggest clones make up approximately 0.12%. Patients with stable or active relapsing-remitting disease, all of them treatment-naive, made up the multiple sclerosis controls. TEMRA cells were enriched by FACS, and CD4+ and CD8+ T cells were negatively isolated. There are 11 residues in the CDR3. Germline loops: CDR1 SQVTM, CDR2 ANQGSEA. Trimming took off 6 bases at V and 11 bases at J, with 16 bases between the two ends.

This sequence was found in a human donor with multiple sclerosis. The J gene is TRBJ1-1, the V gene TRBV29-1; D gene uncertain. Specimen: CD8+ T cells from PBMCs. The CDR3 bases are TGCAGCGTCGACCCTTCCGAAGGGGCTTTCTTT. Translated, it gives CSVDPSEGAFF.